This T cell receptor beta chain was found in a study of Graves' ophthalmopathy and Graves' hyperthyroidism. Notes on the study in general: Blood shared most expanded thyroid clonotypes above 0.001 frequency. Discriminating ophthalmopathy from stable hyperthyroidism, a 13-signature model attained a sensitivity of 85% to 90% and a specificity of 80% to 82%.

RNA served as the template for amplifying TCR beta CDR3 regions. RT-PCR was first run with HTBI primers, then multiplex PCR in a second round. Each CDR3 protein is one row after TCRdb ran MiXCR on the multiplex PCR reads. The sample contains around 1,200,000 distinct CDR3 sequences, around a third of which appear only once. Many counts were recorded for this clonotype. Antigen: not known. Germline lookup yields CDR1 SGDLS and CDR2 YYNGEE. The CDR3 spans 14 residues. With 4 bases removed from V and 0 bases from J, the gap between germline ends came to 7 bases. The TCR comes from an adult man with Graves' hyperthyroidism. The sample comprised peripheral blood or thyroid tissue (not recorded which). J is TRBJ2-2 and V is TRBV9; D is unresolved. CDR3 sequence (DNA): TGTGCCAGCAGCCCCCCCTCGAACACCGGGGAGCTGTTTTTT. Protein sequence: CASSPPSNTGELFF.